This T cell receptor beta chain derives from a study of control samples from healthy donors and cancer patients. The CDR3 is 15 residues long. CDR1 is PRHDT, CDR2 FYEKMQ, per germline (reference sequence). Losses at the gene ends were 4 bases for V and 7 bases for J; bases not matched to a gene: 6. Profiled with immunoSEQ multiplex PCR; TCRdb holds only in-frame clones, not every one. The sample carries approximately 86,000 clones, around nine tenths recorded once. Input material: blood. This chain joins TRBV13 and TRBJ2-2; 10 nucleotides line up with TRBD1. The source of this sequence is a man aged 25 to 45 in good health. The CDR3 reads CASSSTGGDGGELFF. In DNA, the CDR3 is TGTGCCAGCAGCTCGACAGGGGGCGATGGCGGGGAGCTGTTTTTT.